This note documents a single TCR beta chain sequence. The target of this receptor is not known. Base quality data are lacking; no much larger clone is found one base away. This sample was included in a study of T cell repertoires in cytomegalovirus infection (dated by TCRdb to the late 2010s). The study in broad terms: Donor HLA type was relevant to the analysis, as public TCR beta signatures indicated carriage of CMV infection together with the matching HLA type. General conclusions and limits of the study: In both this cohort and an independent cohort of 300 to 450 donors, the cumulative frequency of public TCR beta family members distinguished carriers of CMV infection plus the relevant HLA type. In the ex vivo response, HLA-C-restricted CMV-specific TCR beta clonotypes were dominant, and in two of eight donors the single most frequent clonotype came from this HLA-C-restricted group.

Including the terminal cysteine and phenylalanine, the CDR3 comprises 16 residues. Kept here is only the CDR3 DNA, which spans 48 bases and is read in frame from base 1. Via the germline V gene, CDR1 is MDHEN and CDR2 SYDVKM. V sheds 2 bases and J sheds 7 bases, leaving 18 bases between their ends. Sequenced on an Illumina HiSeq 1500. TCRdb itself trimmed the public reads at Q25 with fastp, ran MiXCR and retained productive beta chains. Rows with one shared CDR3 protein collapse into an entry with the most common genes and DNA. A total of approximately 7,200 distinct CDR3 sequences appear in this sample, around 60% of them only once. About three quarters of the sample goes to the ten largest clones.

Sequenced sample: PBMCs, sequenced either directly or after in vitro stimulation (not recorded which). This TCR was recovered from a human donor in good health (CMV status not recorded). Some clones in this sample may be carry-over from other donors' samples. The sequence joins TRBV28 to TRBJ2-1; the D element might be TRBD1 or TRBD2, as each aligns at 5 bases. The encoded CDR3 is CASSLTGTYWWNEQFF. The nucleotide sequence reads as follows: TGTGCCAGCAGTTTAACGGGGACCTATTGGTGGAATGAGCAGTTCTTC.